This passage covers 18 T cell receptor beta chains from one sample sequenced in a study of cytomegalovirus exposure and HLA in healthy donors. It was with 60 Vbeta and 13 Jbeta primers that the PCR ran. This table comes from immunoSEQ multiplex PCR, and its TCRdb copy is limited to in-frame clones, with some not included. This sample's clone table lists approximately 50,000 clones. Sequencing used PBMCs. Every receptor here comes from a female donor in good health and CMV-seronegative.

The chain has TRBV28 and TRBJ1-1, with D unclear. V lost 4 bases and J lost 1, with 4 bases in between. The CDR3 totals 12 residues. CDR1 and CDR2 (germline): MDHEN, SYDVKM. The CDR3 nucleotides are TGTGCCAGCAGTTACGGGAACACTGAAGCTTTCTTT. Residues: CASSYGNTEAFF.

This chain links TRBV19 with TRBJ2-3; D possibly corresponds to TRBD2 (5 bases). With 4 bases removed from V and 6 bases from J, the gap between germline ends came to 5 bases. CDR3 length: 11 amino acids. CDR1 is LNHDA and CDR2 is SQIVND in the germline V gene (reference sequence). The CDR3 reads CASSSGDTQYF. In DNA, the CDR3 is TGTGCCAGTAGTAGCGGGGATACGCAGTATTTT.

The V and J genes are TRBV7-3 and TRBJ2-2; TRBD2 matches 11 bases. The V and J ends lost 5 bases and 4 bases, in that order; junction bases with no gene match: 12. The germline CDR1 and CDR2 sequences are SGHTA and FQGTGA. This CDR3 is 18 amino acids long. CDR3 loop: CASSPRAVSGGATGELFF. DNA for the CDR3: TGTGCCAGCAGCCCTCGAGCGGTTAGCGGGGGGGCCACCGGGGAGCTGTTTTTT.

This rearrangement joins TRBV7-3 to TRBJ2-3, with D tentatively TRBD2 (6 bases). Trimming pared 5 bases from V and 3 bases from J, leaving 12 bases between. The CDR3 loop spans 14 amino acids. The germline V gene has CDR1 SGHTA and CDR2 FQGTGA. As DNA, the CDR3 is TGTGCCAGCAGCCCAAGTCGGGGGACAGATACGCAGTATTTT. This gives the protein CASSPSRGTDTQYF.

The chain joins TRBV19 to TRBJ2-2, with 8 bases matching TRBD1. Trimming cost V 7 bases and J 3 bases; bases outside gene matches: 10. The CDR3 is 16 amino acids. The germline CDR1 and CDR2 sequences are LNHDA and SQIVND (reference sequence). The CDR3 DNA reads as TGTGCCAGTACCAAAAGGGGGACAGGTGACACCGGGGAGCTGTTTTTT. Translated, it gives CASTKRGTGDTGELFF.

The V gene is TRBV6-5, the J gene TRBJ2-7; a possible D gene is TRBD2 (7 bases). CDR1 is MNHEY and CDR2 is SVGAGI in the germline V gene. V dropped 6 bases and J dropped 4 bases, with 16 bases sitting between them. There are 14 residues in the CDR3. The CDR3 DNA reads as TGTGCCAGCAGGAAGGGAGGGGGGCGGTACGAGCAGTACTTC. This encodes CASRKGGGRYEQYF.

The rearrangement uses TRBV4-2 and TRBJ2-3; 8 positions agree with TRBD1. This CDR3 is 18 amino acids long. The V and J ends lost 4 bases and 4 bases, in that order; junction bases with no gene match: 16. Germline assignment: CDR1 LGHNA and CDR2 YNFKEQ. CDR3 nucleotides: TGTGCCAGCAGCCGAAACATACCGGGACAGGTCGCCGCAGATACGCAGTATTTT. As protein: CASSRNIPGQVAADTQYF.

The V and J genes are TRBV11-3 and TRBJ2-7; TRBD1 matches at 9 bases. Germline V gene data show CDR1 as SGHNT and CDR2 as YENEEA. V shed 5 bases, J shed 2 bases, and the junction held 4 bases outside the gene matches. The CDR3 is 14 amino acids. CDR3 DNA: TGTGCCAGCAGCGAGACAGGGGGAGCCTACGAGCAGTACTTC. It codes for CASSETGGAYEQYF.

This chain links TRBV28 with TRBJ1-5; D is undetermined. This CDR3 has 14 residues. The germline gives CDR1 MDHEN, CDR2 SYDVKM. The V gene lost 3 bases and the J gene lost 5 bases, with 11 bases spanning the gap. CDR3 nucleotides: TGTGCCAGCAGTTTGCAGGCCGGCTATCAGCCCCAGCATTTT. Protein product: CASSLQAGYQPQHF.

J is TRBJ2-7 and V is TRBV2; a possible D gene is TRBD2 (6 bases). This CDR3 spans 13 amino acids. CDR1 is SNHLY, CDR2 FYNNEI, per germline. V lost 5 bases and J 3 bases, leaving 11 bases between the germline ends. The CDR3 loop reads CASSFKAGYEQYF. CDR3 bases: TGTGCCAGCAGTTTCAAAGCGGGCTACGAGCAGTACTTC.

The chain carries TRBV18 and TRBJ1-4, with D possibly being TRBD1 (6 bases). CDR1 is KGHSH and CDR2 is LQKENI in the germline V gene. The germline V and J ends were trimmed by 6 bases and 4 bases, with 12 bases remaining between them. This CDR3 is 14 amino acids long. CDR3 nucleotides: TGTGCCAGCTCCCCGGACAGCCGTAATGAAAAACTGTTTTTT. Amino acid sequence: CASSPDSRNEKLFF.

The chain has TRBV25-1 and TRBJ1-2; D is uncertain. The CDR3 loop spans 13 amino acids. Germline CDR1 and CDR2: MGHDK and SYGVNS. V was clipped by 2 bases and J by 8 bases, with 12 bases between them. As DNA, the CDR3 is TGTGCCAGCAGTGAAGGGCCAGTCGGAGGCTACACCTTC. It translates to CASSEGPVGGYTF.

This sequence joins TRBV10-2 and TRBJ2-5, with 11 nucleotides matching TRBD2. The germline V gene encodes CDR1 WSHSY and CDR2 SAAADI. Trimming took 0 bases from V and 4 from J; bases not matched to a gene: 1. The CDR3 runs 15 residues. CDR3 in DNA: TGCGCCAGCAGTGAGTCGGGACTAGCGGCAGAGACCCAGTACTTC. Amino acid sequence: CASSESGLAAETQYF.

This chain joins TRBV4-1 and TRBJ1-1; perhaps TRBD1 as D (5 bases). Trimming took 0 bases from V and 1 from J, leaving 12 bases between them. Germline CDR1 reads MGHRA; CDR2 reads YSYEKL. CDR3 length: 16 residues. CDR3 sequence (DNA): TGCGCCAGCAGCCAAGATAGGCAGGGCCGGAACACTGAAGCTTTCTTT. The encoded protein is CASSQDRQGRNTEAFF.

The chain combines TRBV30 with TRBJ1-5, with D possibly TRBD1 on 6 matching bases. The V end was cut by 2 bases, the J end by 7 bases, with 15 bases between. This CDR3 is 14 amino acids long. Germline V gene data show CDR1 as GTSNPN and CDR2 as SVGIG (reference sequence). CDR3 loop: CAWSSQGAGQPQHF. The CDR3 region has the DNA TGTGCCTGGAGTTCACAGGGAGCCGGGCAGCCCCAGCATTTT.

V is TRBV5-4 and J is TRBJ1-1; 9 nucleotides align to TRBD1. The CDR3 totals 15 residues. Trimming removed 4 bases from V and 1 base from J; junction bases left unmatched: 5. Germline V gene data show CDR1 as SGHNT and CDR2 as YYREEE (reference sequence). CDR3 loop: CASSGAGQGNTEAFF. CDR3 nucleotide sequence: TGTGCCAGCAGCGGCGCGGGACAGGGGAACACTGAAGCTTTCTTT.

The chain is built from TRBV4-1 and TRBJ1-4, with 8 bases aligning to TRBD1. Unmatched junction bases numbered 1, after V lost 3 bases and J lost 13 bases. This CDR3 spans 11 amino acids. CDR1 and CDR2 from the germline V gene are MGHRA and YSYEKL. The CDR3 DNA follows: TGCGCCAGCAGCCATGACAGGGGACTGTTTTTT. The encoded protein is CASSHDRGLFF.

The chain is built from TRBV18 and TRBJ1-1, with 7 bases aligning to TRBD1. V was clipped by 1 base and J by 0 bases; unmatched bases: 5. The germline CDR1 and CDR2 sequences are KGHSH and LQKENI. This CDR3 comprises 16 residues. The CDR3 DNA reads TGTGCCAGCTCACCACTGAACAGGGGTCTGAACACTGAAGCTTTCTTT. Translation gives CASSPLNRGLNTEAFF.